The clone carrying this T cell receptor (beta chain) was counted only a few times. The antigen is unknown. This may stem from a read error, because a much larger clone lies one nucleotide away. Amplification targeted TCR beta CDR3 regions from RNA transcripts. First-round RT-PCR with HTBI primers amplified the TCR CDR3 region. TCRdb analysed the multiplex PCR reads with MiXCR anew, one entry per CDR3 protein. Counted here are more than 300,000 distinct CDR3 sequences, 14% occurring once; the ten biggest clones make up around 19%. A Clinical Activity Score of at least 3, a NOSPECS grade of at least 4 and a duration under 3 months were recorded in the ophthalmopathy patients. This CDR3 region has 16 residues. Looked up from germline, CDR1 is KGHSY and CDR2 is FQNENV. V was shortened by 0 bases and J by 0 bases, with 11 bases between the two germline ends. The data stem from a study of T cells in Graves' hyperthyroidism and ophthalmopathy.

Study-level findings and limits: Blood also held most thyroid clonotypes expanded beyond 0.001. Researchers report that a 13 V-J model separated ophthalmopathy from stable hyperthyroidism.

This TCR derives from a woman in her twenties or thirties with Graves' ophthalmopathy. The chain employs TRBV16 and TRBJ1-1, with D hard to call. Sample: blood. For the CDR3, the DNA is TGTGCCAGCAGCCAATCAGGCGGCCTCATGAACACTGAAGCTTTCTTT. This sequence encodes CASSQSGGLMNTEAFF.